This T cell receptor beta chain comes out of a study of CD8+CD57+ T cells in acquired aplastic anemia (dated by TCRdb to 2016 to 2019). Study-level background: DNA extracted from sorted CD4+ and CD8+ cells had a mean of about 3.2 ug, with a range of roughly 0.17 to 27.4 ug. An average of around 9.8 million reads for CD4+ cells and approximately 11 million reads for CD8+ cells was obtained from healthy donor samples. The investigation overall reported the following: No significant difference in CD8+ Simpson's diversity was found between patients and healthy controls (P=0.060). Roughly 29 CD8+ CDR3 sequences were found to be shared between patients and controls, but these sequences appeared to be highly expressed in patients and within the immunodominant clones of the patients.

The study deep-sequenced TCR repertoires of sorted CD4+ and CD8+ blood T cells from severe aplastic anemia patients and healthy subjects. Ficoll-Paque density gradient centrifugation was used to isolate peripheral blood mononuclear cells. Before DNA was extracted, CD4+ and CD8+ T cells were sorted using either FACS or magnetic beads. As to this clonotype: Its recognized antigen is unknown. The record has no base qualities; no much larger clone is one base away.

TCR beta VDJ combination and CDR3 sequence profiling used genomic DNA as the template. TCR repertoire sequencing was run on an Illumina HiSeq 2000. The paper's processing steps were these. Repertoire assessment relied on Simpson's diversity index, CDR3 size and DJ length profiles, and TRBV/TRBJ rearrangement plots. The immunodominant clone was defined as the most abundant DNA sequence in deep sequencing data. CDR3 amino acid sequences were checked for sharing between subjects and were compared against published repertoires and the VDJdb database. TCRdb trimmed public reads at Q25 via fastp, called clones via MiXCR and kept in-frame beta chains. Each record represents a unique CDR3 protein, reported with the most common genes and DNA among its rows. These V and J calls rely on TCRdb rather than the paper's analysis. Counted in this sample were just over 400,000 distinct CDR3 sequences; 65% to 80% of them appeared once. The top ten hold 4% of the sample.

CDR1 and CDR2 were assigned from the germline V gene (reference sequence) as LNHDA and SQIVND. From the cysteine up to the phenylalanine, the CDR3 has a length of 15 residues. The DNA shown is the 45-base CDR3, in frame from base 1. V is pruned by 5 bases and J by 7 bases, leaving 10 bases of the junction without a gene match. This TCR was recovered from a human donor in good health, serving as a control. Input material: sorted CD4+, CD8+, or CD8+CD57+ T cells (not recorded which) from PBMCs. The chain is encoded by TRBV19 joined to TRBJ1-4; TRBD1 agrees with 7 junctional bases. The DNA sequence is as follows: TGTGCCAGTAGTCCATCCGACAGGGCTGGTGAAAAACTGTTTTTT. Its protein is CASSPSDRAGEKLFF. With the rest looked up from the reference TRBV19 and TRBJ1-4 genes rather than sequenced, the full variable domain is DGGITQSPKYLFRKEGQNVTLSCEQNLNHDAMYWYRQDPGQGLRLIYYSQIVNDFQKGDIAEGYSVSREKKESFPLTVTSAQKNPTAFYLCASSPSDRAGEKLFFGSGTQLSVL.